These T cell receptor beta chains were read from a single sample in a study of cytomegalovirus exposure and HLA in healthy donors. TCRdb's copy holds only in-frame clones and misses some; the assay was immunoSEQ multiplex PCR. The sample table includes some 120,000 clones. Input material: PBMCs. These TCRs come from a man between 18 and 29 years old in good health and CMV-seronegative. CDR3s include the opening cysteine and the closing phenylalanine or tryptophan. Fields, in order: J gene, V gene, clone size, D gene, CDR3 DNA, CDR3 protein. D genes are given only for firm matches. Size is stated for part of the rows, as once, few or many counts, or as a class when the clone is expanded.

>TRBJ2-7|TRBV6-1|-|TRBD1
TGTGCCAGCAGTGAAGCTCTGGGACAGGGTACCCACGAGCAGTACTTC
CASSEALGQGTHEQYF
>TRBJ1-1|TRBV19|-|TRBD1
TGTGCCAGTAGTTTACCATCGGGACAGGGGGCCGAGGGCACTGAAGCTTTCTTT
CASSLPSGQGAEGTEAFF
>TRBJ1-5|TRBV6-6|-|-
TGTGCCAGCAGTTATTACGGAAGCGCCGAATCACACCCCCAGCATTTT
CASSYYGSAESHPQHF
>TRBJ2-7|TRBV5-6|-|-
TGTGCCAGCAGCTTGGCCGGCAGGTTGAGCTCCTACGAGCAGTACTTC
CASSLAGRLSSYEQYF
>TRBJ1-2|TRBV7-2|-|TRBD1
TGTGCCAGCAGCGTATCCGGGACAGGGGTCTATGGCTACACCTTC
CASSVSGTGVYGYTF
>TRBJ1-4|TRBV2|-|-
TGTGCCAGCAGTGCCCAGAGGGCAACTAATGAAAAACTGTTTTTT
CASSAQRATNEKLFF
>TRBJ1-5|TRBV7-8|-|TRBD1
TGTGCCAGCGGACGACAGGGCGATCGCAATCAGCCCCAGCATTTT
CASGRQGDRNQPQHF
>TRBJ2-7|TRBV9|-|TRBD2
TGTGCCAGCAGCGCGGCCGGGACTAGCGGGATCTACGAGCAGTACTTC
CASSAAGTSGIYEQYF
>TRBJ2-5|TRBV7-3|-|TRBD1
TGTGCCAGCAGCTTATCCGGACAGGGGCGAGAGACCCAGTACTTC
CASSLSGQGRETQYF
>TRBJ2-1|TRBV7-2|-|-
TGTGCCAGCAGCTTAGCGCGTGAGACCTACAATGAGCAGTTCTTC
CASSLARETYNEQFF
>TRBJ2-7|TRBV10-3|-|TRBD2
TGTGCCATCAGTGAGGGACTAGCGGGAGGATCCGAGCAGTACTTC
CAISEGLAGGSEQYF
>TRBJ2-1|TRBV9|-|TRBD2
TGTGCCAGCAGCGCCTGGGGACTAGCGGGAGTAAATGAGCAGTTCTTC
CASSAWGLAGVNEQFF
>TRBJ2-5|TRBV6-5|-|TRBD2
TGTGCCAGCAGTTACCTCACTAGCGTAGGGCCCCAGTACTTC
CASSYLTSVGPQYF
>TRBJ1-6|TRBV19|-|-
TGTGCCAGTAGTCCTCGTGACAGGTGGGCCCTCCACTTT
CASSPRDRWALHF
>TRBJ2-1|TRBV7-2|-|-
TGTGCCAGCAGCGGAGGCGGCGGCCCCTACAATGAGCAGTTCTTC
CASSGGGGPYNEQFF
>TRBJ1-5|TRBV28|-|TRBD1
TGTGCCAGCAGTTTATCGGTCAGGGGGACTCAGCCCCAGCATTTT
CASSLSVRGTQPQHF
>TRBJ2-4|TRBV5-1|-|TRBD2
TGCGCCAGCAGCTTACTTAGCGGGAGCGTTGACATTCAGTACTTC
CASSLLSGSVDIQYF
>TRBJ1-1|TRBV13|-|-
TGTGCCAGCAGCTCGTCCTCTAGGGGGGCTTTCTTT
CASSSSSRGAFF
>TRBJ1-2|TRBV6-5|-|-
TGTGCCAGCAGTTACTCGCAGGGTCAAGACTATGGCTACACCTTC
CASSYSQGQDYGYTF
>TRBJ2-5|TRBV28|-|-
TGTGCCAGCAGTTTCCCGACTCCGATGGGACTCGAGACCCAGTACTTC
CASSFPTPMGLETQYF
>TRBJ2-3|TRBV23-1|-|TRBD1
TGCGCCAGCCCTCAAGGGAGTGGGACAGGGAAAGCAGATACGCAGTATTTT
CASPQGSGTGKADTQYF
>TRBJ2-1|TRBV7-9|medium-sized|TRBD2
TGTGCCAGCAGCTTAGAGATTAGCGGGATACCGGCTGAGCAGTTCTTC
CASSLEISGIPAEQFF
>TRBJ2-3|TRBV29-1|-|TRBD1
TGCAGCGTTGAACACCGGGACAGCCTCACAGATACGCAGTATTTT
CSVEHRDSLTDTQYF
>TRBJ1-4|TRBV7-6|-|TRBD1
TGTGCCAGCAGCGGCGCGACAGGGGGCGCCGGTGAAAAACTGTTTTTT
CASSGATGGAGEKLFF
>TRBJ2-2|TRBV6-4|-|TRBD2
TGTGCCAGCAGTGACTTCCCGGGACTAGCGAACACCGGGGAGCTGTTTTTT
CASSDFPGLANTGELFF
>TRBJ1-1|TRBV5-4|-|-
TGTGCCAGCAGCTTGGAAGTCTGGGGCACGAACACTGAAGCTTTCTTT
CASSLEVWGTNTEAFF
>TRBJ2-1|TRBV5-1|-|-
TGCGCCAGCAGGGTACAGTATTCCTACAATGAGCAGTTCTTC
CASRVQYSYNEQFF
>TRBJ1-2|TRBV15|-|-
TGTGCCACCAGCAGAGGCGGCTTAGTAGGCTACACCTTC
CATSRGGLVGYTF
>TRBJ2-2|TRBV5-1|-|TRBD1
TGCGCCAGCAGCCAGGGGGTCGGGGAGCTGTTTTTT
CASSQGVGELFF
>TRBJ1-2|TRBV7-9|-|TRBD1
TGTGCCAGCAGCCCGGGACAGGGGGACTATGGCTACACCTTC
CASSPGQGDYGYTF
>TRBJ2-7|TRBV15|-|TRBD1
TGTGCCACCTCGACAGGGCGACTCTCCTACGAGCAGTACTTC
CATSTGRLSYEQYF
>TRBJ1-3|TRBV5-6|-|TRBD1
TGTGCCAGCAGCTCGGGACAGCTTGTGATCTCTGGAAACACCATATATTTT
CASSSGQLVISGNTIYF
>TRBJ1-2|TRBV4-1|-|TRBD1
TGCGCCAGCAGCGAAAACAGGGGCAGTGGCTATGGCTACACCTTC
CASSENRGSGYGYTF